The sequence of this T cell receptor (beta chain) was determined in a study of regulatory T cells in long-lasting Graves disease. HTBI primers from iRepertoire and Arm-PCR of CDR3 regions yielded the TCR beta libraries. MiXCR, applied by TCRdb to the multiplex PCR reads, yields one record per CDR3 protein. The sample has a few hundred thousand distinct CDR3 sequences; 20% to 25% are singletons. In this sample, this clonotype turned up a few times. Trimming removed 5 bases from V and 6 bases from J, with 20 bases in between. Germline CDR1 is SGHDT and CDR2 is YYEEEE. The CDR3 extends over 15 amino acids. Time point denoted: newly diagnosed GD, antithyroid drugs for less than 3 months. Researchers made the TCR library from RNA that was extracted from PBMCs.

V is TRBV5-6 and J is TRBJ1-1; D is ambiguous. This TCR derives from a female donor with Graves disease. The material was peripheral blood mononuclear cells (PBMCs), obtained at new diagnosis, from a patient treated with antithyroid drugs. The CDR3 sequence is CASSYESGSDAEAFF. The CDR3 DNA sequence: TGTGCCAGCAGTTACGAATCAGGATCCGACGCTGAAGCTTTCTTT. Looking up the rest from reference TRBV5-6 and TRBJ1-1 gives the full variable domain: DAGVTQSPTHLIKTRGQQVTLRCSPKSGHDTVSWYQQALGQGPQFIFQYYEEEERQRGNFPDRFSGHQFPNYSSELNVNALLLGDSALYLCASSYESGSDAEAFFGQGTRLTVV.